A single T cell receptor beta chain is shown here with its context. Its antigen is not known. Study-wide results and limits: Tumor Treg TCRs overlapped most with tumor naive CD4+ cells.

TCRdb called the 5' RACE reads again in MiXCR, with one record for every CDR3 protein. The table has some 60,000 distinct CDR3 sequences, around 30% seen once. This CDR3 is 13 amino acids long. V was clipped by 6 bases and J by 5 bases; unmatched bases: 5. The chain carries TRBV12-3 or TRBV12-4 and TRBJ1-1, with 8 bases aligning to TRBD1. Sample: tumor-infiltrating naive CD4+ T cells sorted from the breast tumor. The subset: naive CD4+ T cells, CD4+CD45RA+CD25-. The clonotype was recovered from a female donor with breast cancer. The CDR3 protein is CASRSGGRTEAFF. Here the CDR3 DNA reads TGTGCCAGCAGATCAGGGGGCAGGACTGAAGCTTTCTTT.